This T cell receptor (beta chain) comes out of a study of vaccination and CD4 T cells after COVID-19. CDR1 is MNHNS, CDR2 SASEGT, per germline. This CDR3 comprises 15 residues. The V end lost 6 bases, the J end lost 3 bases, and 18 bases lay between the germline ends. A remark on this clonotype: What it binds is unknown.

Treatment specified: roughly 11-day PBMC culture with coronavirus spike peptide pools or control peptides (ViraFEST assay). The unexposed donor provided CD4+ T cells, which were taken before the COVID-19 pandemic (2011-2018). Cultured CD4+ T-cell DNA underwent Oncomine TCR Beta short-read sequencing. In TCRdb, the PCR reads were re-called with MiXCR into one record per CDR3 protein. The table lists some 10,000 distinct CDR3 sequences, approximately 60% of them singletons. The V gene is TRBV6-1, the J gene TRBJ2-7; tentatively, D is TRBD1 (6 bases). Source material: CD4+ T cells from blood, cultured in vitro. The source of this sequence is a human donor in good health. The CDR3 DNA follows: TGTGCCAGCAGCAGTTACCGGGACAATCTCTACGAGCAGTACTTC. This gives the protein CASSSYRDNLYEQYF.